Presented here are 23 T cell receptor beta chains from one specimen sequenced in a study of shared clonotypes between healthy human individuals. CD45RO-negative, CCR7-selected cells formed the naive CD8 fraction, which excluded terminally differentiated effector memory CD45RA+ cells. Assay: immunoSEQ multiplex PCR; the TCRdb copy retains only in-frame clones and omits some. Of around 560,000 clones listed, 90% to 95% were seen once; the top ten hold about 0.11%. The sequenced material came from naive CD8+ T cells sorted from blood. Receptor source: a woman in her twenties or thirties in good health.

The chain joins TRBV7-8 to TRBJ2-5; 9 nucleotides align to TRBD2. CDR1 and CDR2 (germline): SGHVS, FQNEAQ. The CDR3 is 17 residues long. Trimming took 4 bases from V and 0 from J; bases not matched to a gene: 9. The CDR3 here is CASSSDLAGMYQETQYF. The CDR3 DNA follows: TGTGCCAGCAGCTCAGATCTAGCGGGAATGTACCAAGAGACCCAGTACTTC.

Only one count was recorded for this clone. CDR3 in amino acids: CASSLPLQGASSGANVLTF. The DNA for the CDR3 is TGTGCCAGCAGCTTACCCCTACAGGGGGCAAGCTCTGGGGCCAACGTCCTGACTTTC. V is TRBV11-2 and J is TRBJ2-6, with 9 bases fitting TRBD1. The CDR3 loop spans 19 amino acids. Germline loops: CDR1 SGHAT, CDR2 FQNNGV. V was pared by 2 bases and J by 0 bases, with 8 bases of the junction left unmatched.

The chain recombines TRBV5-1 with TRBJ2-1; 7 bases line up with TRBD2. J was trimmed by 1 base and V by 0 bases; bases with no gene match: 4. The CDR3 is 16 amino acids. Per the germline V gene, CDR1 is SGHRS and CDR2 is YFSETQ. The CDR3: CASSLGWRGSYNEQFF. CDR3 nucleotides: TGCGCCAGCAGCTTGGGGTGGCGGGGGTCCTACAATGAGCAGTTCTTC.

The CDR3 here is CASRYVPTSHIFF. CDR3 sequence (DNA): TGTGCCAGCAGATATGTTCCGACTTCACATATTTTCTTC. The chain uses TRBV27 and TRBJ2-1; D ambiguous. This CDR3 has 13 amino acids. The V and J ends lost 6 bases and 16 bases respectively, with 22 bases between them. Germline V gene data show CDR1 as MNHEY and CDR2 as SMNVEV (reference sequence).

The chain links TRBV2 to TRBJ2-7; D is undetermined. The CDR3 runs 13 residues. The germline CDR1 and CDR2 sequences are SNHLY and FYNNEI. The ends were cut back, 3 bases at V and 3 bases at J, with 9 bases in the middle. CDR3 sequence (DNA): TGTGCCAGCAGTGACGCCGCGAGCTACGAGCAGTACTTC. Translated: CASSDAASYEQYF. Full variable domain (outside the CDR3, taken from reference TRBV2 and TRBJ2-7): EPEVTQTPSHQVTQMGQEVILRCVPISNHLYFYWYRQILGQKVEFLVSFYNNEISEKSEIFDDQFSVERPDGSNFTLKIRSTKLEDSAMYFCASSDAASYEQYFGPGTRLTVT.

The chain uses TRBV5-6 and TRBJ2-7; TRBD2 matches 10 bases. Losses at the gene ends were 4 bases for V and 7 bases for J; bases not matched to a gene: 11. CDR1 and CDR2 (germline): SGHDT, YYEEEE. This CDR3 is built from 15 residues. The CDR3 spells CASSGWTSGPWEQYF. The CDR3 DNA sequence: TGTGCCAGCAGCGGCTGGACTAGCGGCCCTTGGGAGCAGTACTTC.

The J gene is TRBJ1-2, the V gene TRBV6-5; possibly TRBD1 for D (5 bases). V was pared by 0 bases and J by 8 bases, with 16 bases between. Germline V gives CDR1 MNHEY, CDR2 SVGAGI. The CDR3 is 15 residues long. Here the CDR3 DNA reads TGTGCCAGCAGTTACTCCGGGGACCTAGTATTAGGCTACACCTTC. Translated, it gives CASSYSGDLVLGYTF.

The CDR3 DNA reads TGTGCCAGCAGCCCCTTAGCGGGAAGGGGCTACAATGAGCAGTTCTTC. Its protein is CASSPLAGRGYNEQFF. This chain joins TRBV4-2 and TRBJ2-1; TRBD2 matches 8 bases. CDR1 and CDR2 (germline): LGHNA, YNFKEQ. The CDR3 totals 16 residues. J gave up 3 bases and V 4 bases, and 8 bases lay outside the gene matches.

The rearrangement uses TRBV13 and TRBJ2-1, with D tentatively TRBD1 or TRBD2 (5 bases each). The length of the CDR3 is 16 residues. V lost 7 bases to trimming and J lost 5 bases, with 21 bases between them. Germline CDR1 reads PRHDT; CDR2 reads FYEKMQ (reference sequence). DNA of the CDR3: TGTGCCAGCATGCGATGGGGGACCAGGGCTAACAATGAGCAGTTCTTC. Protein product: CASMRWGTRANNEQFF.

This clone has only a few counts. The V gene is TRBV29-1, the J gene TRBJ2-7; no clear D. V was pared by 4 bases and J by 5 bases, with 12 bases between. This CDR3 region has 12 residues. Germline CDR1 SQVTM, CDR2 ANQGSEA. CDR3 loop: CSVVENFNEQYF. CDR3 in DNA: TGCAGCGTTGTGGAGAACTTTAACGAGCAGTACTTC.

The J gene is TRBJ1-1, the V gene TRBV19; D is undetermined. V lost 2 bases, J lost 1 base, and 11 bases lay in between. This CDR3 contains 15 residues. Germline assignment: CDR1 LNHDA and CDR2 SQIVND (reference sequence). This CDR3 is CASSIRSDPNTEAFF. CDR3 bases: TGTGCCAGTAGTATAAGGTCGGACCCGAACACTGAAGCTTTCTTT.

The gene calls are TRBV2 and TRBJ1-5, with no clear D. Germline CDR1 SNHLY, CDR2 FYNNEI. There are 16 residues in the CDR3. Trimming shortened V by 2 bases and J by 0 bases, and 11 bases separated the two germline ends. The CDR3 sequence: CASSESEVYSNQPQHF. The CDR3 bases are TGTGCCAGCAGTGAATCAGAGGTTTATAGCAATCAGCCCCAGCATTTT.

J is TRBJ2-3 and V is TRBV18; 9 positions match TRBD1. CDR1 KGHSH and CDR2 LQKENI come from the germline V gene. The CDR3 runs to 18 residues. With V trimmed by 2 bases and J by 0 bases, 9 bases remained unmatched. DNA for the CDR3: TGTGCCAGCTCACCAAGTGGACAGGGGCTGTCTAGCACAGATACGCAGTATTTT. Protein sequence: CASSPSGQGLSSTDTQYF.

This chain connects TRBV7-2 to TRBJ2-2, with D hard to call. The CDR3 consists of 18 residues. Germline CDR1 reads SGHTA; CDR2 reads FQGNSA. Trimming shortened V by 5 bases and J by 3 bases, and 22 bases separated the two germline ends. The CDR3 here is CASSKILRLVPDTGELFF. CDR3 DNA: TGTGCCAGCAGCAAAATTCTTCGGCTCGTCCCAGACACCGGGGAGCTGTTTTTT.

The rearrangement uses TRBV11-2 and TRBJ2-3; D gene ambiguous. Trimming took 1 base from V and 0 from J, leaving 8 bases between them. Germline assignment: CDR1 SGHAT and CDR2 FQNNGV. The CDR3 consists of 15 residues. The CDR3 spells CASSLGYQSTDTQYF. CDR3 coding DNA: TGTGCCAGCAGCTTAGGTTATCAGAGCACAGATACGCAGTATTTT.

Here the CDR3 reads CASSHRGGAASQFF. The CDR3 coding sequence is TGTGCCAGCAGCCACCGAGGGGGCGCGGCTTCTCAGTTCTTC. V usage is TRBV14 and J usage is TRBJ2-1; TRBD1 agrees at 7 bases. V trimming: 3 bases; J trimming: 13 bases; junction bases outside the gene matches: 12. CDR3 length: 14 residues. CDR1 is SGHDN, CDR2 FVKESK, per germline.

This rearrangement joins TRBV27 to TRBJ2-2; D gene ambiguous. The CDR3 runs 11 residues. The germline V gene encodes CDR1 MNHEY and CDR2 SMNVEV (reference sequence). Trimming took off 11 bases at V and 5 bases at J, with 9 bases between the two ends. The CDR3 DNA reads TGTGCCTCCATGGCGACCGGGGAGCTGTTTTTT. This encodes CASMATGELFF.

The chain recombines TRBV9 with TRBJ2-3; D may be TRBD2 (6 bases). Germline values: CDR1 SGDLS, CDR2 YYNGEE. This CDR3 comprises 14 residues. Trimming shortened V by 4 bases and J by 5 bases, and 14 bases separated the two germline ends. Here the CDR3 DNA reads TGTGCCAGCAGCTCCCCACCGGGAGAAGATACGCAGTATTTT. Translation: CASSSPPGEDTQYF.

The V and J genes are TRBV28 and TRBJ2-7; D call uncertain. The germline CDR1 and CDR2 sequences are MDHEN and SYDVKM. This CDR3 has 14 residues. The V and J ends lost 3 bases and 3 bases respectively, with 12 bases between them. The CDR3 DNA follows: TGTGCCAGCAGTTTGGTTCAGGTTTACTACGAGCAGTACTTC. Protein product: CASSLVQVYYEQYF. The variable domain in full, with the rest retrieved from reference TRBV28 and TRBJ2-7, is DVKVTQSSRYLVKRTGEKVFLECVQDMDHENMFWYRQDPGLGLRLIYFSYDVKMKEKGDIPEGYSVSREKKERFSLILESASTNQTSMYLCASSLVQVYYEQYFGPGTRLTVT.

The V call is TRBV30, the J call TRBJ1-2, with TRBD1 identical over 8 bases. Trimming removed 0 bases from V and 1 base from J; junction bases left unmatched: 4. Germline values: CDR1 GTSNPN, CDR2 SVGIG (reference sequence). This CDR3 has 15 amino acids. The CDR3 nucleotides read TGTGCCTGGAGTGTGGGGACAGGAAATAACTATGGCTACACCTTC. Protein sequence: CAWSVGTGNNYGYTF.

CDR3 sequence: CASSGGSLPSSGNTIYF. CDR3 coding DNA: TGCGCCAGCAGCGGCGGGTCTCTCCCTTCATCTGGAAACACCATATATTTT. The chain couples TRBV5-1 to TRBJ1-3; unclear D gene. From germline, CDR1 is SGHRS and CDR2 YFSETQ. The CDR3 covers 17 residues. Trimming pared 4 bases from V and 1 base from J, leaving 18 bases between. Using reference TRBV5-1 and TRBJ1-3 for the parts outside the CDR3, the full variable domain is KAGVTQTPRYLIKTRGQQVTLSCSPISGHRSVSWYQQTPGQGLQFLFEYFSETQRNKGNFPGRFSGRQFSNSRSEMNVSTLELGDSALYLCASSGGSLPSSGNTIYFGEGSWLTVV.

In DNA, the CDR3 is TGTGCCAGCAGCTCGGAAGGACGGTCCTACGAGCAGTACTTC. Encoded protein: CASSSEGRSYEQYF. The J gene is TRBJ2-7, the V gene TRBV7-8; D remains ambiguous. Trimming pared 4 bases from V and 1 base from J, leaving 11 bases between. CDR1 is SGHVS, CDR2 FQNEAQ, per germline. The CDR3 has 14 residues.

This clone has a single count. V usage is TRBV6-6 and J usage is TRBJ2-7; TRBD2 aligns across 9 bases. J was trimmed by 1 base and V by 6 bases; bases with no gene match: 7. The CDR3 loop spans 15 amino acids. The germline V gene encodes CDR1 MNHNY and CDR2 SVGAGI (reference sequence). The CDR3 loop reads CASSPGTSKSYEQYF. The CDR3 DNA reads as TGTGCCAGCAGCCCTGGGACTAGCAAGTCCTACGAGCAGTACTTC.